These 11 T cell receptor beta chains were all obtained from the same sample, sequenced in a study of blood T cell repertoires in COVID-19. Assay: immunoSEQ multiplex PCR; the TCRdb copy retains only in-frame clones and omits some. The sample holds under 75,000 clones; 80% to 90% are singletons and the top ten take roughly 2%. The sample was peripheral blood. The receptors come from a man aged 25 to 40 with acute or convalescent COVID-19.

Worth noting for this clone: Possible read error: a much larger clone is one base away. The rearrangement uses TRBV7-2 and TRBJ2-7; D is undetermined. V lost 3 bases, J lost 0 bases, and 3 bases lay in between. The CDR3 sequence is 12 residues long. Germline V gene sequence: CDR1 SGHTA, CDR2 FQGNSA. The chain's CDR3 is CASSFVSYEQYF. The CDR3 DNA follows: TGTGCCAGCAGCTTCGTCTCCTACGAGCAGTACTTC.

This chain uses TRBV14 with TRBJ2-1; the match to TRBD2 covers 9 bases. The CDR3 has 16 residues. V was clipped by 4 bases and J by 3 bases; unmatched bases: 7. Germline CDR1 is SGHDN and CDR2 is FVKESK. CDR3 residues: CASSPLGRGGYNEQFF. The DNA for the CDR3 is TGTGCCAGCAGCCCTTTGGGGCGGGGGGGCTACAATGAGCAGTTCTTC.

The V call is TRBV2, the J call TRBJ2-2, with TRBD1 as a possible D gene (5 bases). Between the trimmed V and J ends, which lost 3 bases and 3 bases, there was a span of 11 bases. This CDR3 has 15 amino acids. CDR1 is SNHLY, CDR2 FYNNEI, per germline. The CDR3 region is CASSEEQEYTGELFF. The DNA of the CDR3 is TGTGCCAGCAGTGAGGAACAGGAGTACACCGGGGAGCTGTTTTTT.

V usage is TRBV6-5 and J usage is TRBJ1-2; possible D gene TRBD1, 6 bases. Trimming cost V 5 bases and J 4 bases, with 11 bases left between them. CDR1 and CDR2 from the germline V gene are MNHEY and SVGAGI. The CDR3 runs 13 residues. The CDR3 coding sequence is TGTGCCAGCAGTACGGACAGACTCTATGGCTACACCTTC. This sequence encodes CASSTDRLYGYTF.

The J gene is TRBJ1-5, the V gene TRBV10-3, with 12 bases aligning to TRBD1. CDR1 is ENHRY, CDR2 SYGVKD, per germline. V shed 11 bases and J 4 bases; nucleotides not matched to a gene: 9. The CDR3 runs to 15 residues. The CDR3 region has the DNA TGTGCCCATATTCCGGGACAGGGGGCGAATCAGCCCCAGCATTTT. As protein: CAHIPGQGANQPQHF.

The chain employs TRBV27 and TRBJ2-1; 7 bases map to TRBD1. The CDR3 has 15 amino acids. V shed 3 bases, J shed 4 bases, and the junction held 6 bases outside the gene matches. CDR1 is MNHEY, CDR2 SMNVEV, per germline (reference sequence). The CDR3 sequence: CASSLDMGQYNEQFF. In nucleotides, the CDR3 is TGTGCCAGCAGTTTGGACATGGGACAGTACAATGAGCAGTTCTTC.

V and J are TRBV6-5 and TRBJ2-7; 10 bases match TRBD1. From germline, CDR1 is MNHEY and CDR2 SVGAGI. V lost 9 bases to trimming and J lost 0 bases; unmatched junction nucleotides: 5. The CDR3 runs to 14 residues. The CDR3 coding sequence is TGTGCCAGTCGGGACAGGGGTAGCTCCTACGAGCAGTACGTC. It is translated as CASRDRGSSYEQYV.

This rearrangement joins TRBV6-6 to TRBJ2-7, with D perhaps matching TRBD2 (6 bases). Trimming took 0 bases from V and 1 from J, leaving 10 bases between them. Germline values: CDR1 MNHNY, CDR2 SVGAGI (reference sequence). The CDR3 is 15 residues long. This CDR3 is CASSYSAGSSYEQYF. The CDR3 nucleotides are TGTGCCAGCAGTTACTCGGCGGGGAGTTCCTACGAGCAGTACTTC.

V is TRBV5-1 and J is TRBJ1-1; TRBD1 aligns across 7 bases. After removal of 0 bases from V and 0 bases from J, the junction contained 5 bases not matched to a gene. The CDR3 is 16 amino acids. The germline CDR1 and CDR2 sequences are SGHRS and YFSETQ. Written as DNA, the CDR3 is TGCGCCAGCAGCTTGGCCAGGGGACAGATGAACACTGAAGCTTTCTTT. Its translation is CASSLARGQMNTEAFF.

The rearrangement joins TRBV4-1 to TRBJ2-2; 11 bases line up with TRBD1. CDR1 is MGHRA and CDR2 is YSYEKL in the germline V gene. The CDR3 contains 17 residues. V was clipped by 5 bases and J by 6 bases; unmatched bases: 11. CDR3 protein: CASSTDPGQGASGELFF. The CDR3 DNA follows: TGCGCCAGCAGCACCGACCCCGGACAGGGGGCTTCCGGGGAGCTGTTTTTT.

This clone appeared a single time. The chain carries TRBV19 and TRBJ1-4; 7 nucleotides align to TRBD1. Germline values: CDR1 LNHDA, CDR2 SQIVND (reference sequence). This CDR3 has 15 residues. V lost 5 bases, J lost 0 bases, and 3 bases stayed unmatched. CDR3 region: CASSGQAATNEKLFF. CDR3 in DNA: TGTGCCAGTAGTGGACAGGCTGCAACTAATGAAAAACTGTTTTTT.